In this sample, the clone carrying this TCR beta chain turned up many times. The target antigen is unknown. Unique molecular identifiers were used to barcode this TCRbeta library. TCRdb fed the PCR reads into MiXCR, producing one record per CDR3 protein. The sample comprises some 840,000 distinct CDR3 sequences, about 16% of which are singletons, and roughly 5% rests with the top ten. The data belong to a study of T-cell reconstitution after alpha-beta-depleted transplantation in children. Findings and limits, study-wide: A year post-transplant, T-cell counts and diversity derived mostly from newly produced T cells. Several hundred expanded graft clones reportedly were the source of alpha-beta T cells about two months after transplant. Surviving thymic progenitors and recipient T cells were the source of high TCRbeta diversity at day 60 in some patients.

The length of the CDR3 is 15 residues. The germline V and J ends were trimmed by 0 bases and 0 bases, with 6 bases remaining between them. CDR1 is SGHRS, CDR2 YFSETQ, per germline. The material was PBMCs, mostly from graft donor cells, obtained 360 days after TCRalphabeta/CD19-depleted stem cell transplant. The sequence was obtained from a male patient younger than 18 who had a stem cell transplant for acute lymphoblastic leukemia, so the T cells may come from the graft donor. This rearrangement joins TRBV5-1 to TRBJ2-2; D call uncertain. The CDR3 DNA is TGCGCCAGCAGCTTGGGAAGGACGAACACCGGGGAGCTGTTTTTT. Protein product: CASSLGRTNTGELFF.